This is a list of T cell receptor beta chains from one sample in a study of control samples from healthy donors and cancer patients. Clones were sequenced by immunoSEQ multiplex PCR, and TCRdb holds only the in-frame ones, with some missing. The sample lists more than 85,000 clones, about 91% occurring once. The specimen was blood. Source of these receptors: a woman aged 18-30 years in good health. CDR3s include the opening cysteine and the closing phenylalanine or tryptophan. D genes are given only for firm matches. Clone size, where shown, is once, few, many, or a class for clones that have expanded.

size,V,J,D,CDR3,DNA
NA,TRBV28,TRBJ2-3,TRBD2,CASIPPGLAATDTQYF,TGTGCCAGCATCCCACCGGGACTAGCGGCAACAGATACGCAGTATTTT
NA,TRBV5-6,TRBJ2-1,NA,CASSLVWLGDKAPLGQFF,TGTGCCAGCAGCTTGGTGTGGTTAGGGGACAAGGCCCCCTTAGGGCAGTTCTTC
NA,TRBV10-3,TRBJ2-3,TRBD2,CAISESRTSGTWADTQYF,TGTGCCATCAGTGAGTCAAGGACTAGCGGGACCTGGGCAGATACGCAGTATTTT
NA,TRBV4-1,TRBJ2-1,TRBD1,CASSYDGDRSMEEFF,TGCGCCAGCAGCTACGATGGGGACAGGTCAATGGAGGAGTTCTTC
NA,TRBV6-5,TRBJ1-2,TRBD1,CASSKDREAYGYTF,TGTGCCAGCAGCAAGGACAGGGAGGCATATGGCTACACCTTC
NA,TRBV5-1,TRBJ2-1,TRBD2,CASSSSGGSYNEQFF,TGCGCCAGCAGCTCTAGCGGGGGATCCTACAATGAGCAGTTCTTC
NA,TRBV5-6,TRBJ2-7,NA,CASRLRGPTTGSYEQYF,TGTGCCAGCAGGTTGAGAGGACCTACCACAGGGTCCTACGAGCAGTACTTC
once,TRBV19,TRBJ1-1,NA,CASREGGNTEAFF,TGTGCCAGTAGGGAGGGGGGGAACACTGAAGCTTTCTTT
NA,TRBV24-1,TRBJ1-2,NA,CATSGGLGGYTF,TGTGCCACCTCCGGGGGTCTGGGTGGCTACACCTTC
NA,TRBV11-2,TRBJ1-4,NA,CASSSTALANEKLFF,TGTGCCAGCAGCTCGACGGCATTAGCGAATGAAAAACTGTTTTTT
NA,TRBV10-3,TRBJ2-3,NA,CAIKSTDTQYF,TGTGCCATCAAGTCCACAGATACGCAGTATTTT
NA,TRBV13,TRBJ2-5,NA,CASSLKRTFSQETQYF,TGTGCCAGCAGCCTCAAAAGGACCTTCTCCCAAGAGACCCAGTACTTC
NA,TRBV6-5,TRBJ2-7,TRBD1,CASSYSGTGMSYEQYF,TGTGCCAGCAGTTACTCCGGGACAGGGATGTCCTACGAGCAGTACTTC
once,TRBV5-1,TRBJ1-2,NA,CASSAGGTGGYTF,TGCGCCAGCAGCGCAGGAGGGACGGGAGGCTACACCTTC
NA,TRBV6-2/TRBV6-3,TRBJ2-2,NA,CASSYSSVGGSGELFF,TGTGCCAGCAGTTACTCGAGTGTGGGGGGCAGCGGGGAGCTGTTTTTT
NA,TRBV5-4,TRBJ2-2,NA,CASKLDANTGELFF,TGTGCCAGCAAACTAGACGCGAACACCGGGGAGCTGTTTTTT
NA,TRBV5-1,TRBJ1-2,NA,CASSLNPTSNYGYTF,TGCGCCAGCAGCTTGAATCCAACTTCAAACTATGGCTACACCTTC
NA,TRBV19,TRBJ1-5,NA,CASSWDGRNQPQHF,TGTGCCAGTAGTTGGGACGGCAGAAATCAGCCCCAGCATTTT
once,TRBV14,TRBJ1-1,NA,CASSQALAATAFF,TGTGCCAGCAGCCAAGCCTTGGCGGCAACGGCTTTCTTT
NA,TRBV27,TRBJ1-1,NA,CASSPDRLNTEAFF,TGTGCCAGCAGTCCGGACAGACTGAACACTGAAGCTTTCTTT
NA,TRBV10-2,TRBJ1-2,TRBD1,CASSESAAGTGYGYTF,TGCGCCAGCAGTGAGTCAGCGGCCGGGACAGGGTATGGCTACACCTTC
NA,TRBV6-1,TRBJ2-7,NA,CASSEGIDWPYEQYF,TGTGCCAGCAGTGAAGGTATAGATTGGCCCTACGAGCAGTACTTC
NA,TRBV29-1,TRBJ1-3,NA,CSVDELSGNTIYF,TGCAGCGTTGATGAGCTCTCTGGAAACACCATATATTTT
NA,TRBV5-8,TRBJ2-3,NA,CASSWVYDTQYF,TGTGCCAGCAGCTGGGTTTACGATACGCAGTATTTT
NA,TRBV10-3,TRBJ2-7,NA,CAISAKYEQYF,TGTGCCATCAGCGCCAAATACGAGCAGTACTTC
NA,TRBV18,TRBJ1-5,NA,CASSTYTGIGSNQPQHF,TGTGCCAGCTCTACATACACAGGGATCGGTAGCAATCAGCCCCAGCATTTT
NA,TRBV24-1,TRBJ1-4,NA,CATSDSTKGGEKLFF,TGTGCCACCAGTGATTCGACGAAAGGGGGGGAAAAACTGTTTTTT
NA,TRBV9,TRBJ2-7,NA,CASGGSGGSYEQYF,TGTGCCAGCGGGGGCTCGGGGGGTTCCTACGAGCAGTACTTC
NA,TRBV20-1,TRBJ2-1,TRBD2,CSASTSGRRYEQFF,TGCAGTGCCAGTACTAGCGGGAGGAGGTATGAGCAGTTCTTC
NA,TRBV12-3/TRBV12-4,TRBJ1-3,NA,CASRDPRGNTIYF,TGTGCCAGCAGGGACCCCAGAGGAAACACCATATATTTT
NA,TRBV19,TRBJ1-6,NA,CASSPQGRSPLHF,TGTGCCAGTAGTCCCCAGGGTCGGTCACCCCTCCACTTT
NA,TRBV12-5,TRBJ1-5,NA,CASGPGRGMSQPQHF,TGTGCTAGTGGCCCCGGCAGGGGAATGTCTCAGCCCCAGCATTTT